The rows below give T cell receptor beta chains drawn from one sample of a study of pediatric ulcerative colitis. Clones were read by immunoSEQ multiplex PCR, and TCRdb kept only the in-frame ones, dropping some. The sample consists of tens of thousands of clones, roughly 81% of them appearing once. Material: gut tissue. These receptors all stem from a boy younger than 18 with mild ulcerative colitis. Both conserved end residues are part of each CDR3. The D gene is left open where the match is weak. Rows give clone size only sometimes, using once, few, many, or a class for an expanded clone.

D gene: TRBD1
J gene: TRBJ1-6
V gene: TRBV10-1
clone size: -
CDR3 protein: CASGGTEANSPLHF
CDR3 DNA: TGCGCCAGCGGGGGGACAGAGGCCAATTCACCCCTCCACTTT

D gene: TRBD1
J gene: TRBJ2-7
V gene: TRBV5-1
clone size: few
CDR3 protein: CASSLSGTEIPEQYF
CDR3 DNA: TGCGCCAGCAGCTTGTCCGGGACAGAAATTCCCGAGCAGTACTTC

D gene: -
J gene: TRBJ2-2
V gene: TRBV10-1
clone size: -
CDR3 protein: CASSEWGANTGELFF
CDR3 DNA: TGCGCCAGCAGTGAGTGGGGGGCAAACACCGGGGAGCTGTTTTTT

D gene: -
J gene: TRBJ2-7
V gene: TRBV5-1
clone size: -
CDR3 protein: CASSLGGALSYEQYF
CDR3 DNA: TGCGCCAGCAGCTTGGGCGGGGCCCTCTCCTACGAGCAGTACTTC

D gene: -
J gene: TRBJ1-3
V gene: TRBV7-9
clone size: -
CDR3 protein: CASSPRALTGNTIYF
CDR3 DNA: TGTGCCAGCAGCCCTAGGGCCCTCACTGGAAACACCATATATTTT

D gene: -
J gene: TRBJ1-1
V gene: TRBV7-9
clone size: -
CDR3 protein: CASSFPTAPEAFF
CDR3 DNA: TGTGCCAGCAGCTTTCCCACAGCCCCTGAAGCTTTCTTT

D gene: TRBD1
J gene: TRBJ1-6
V gene: TRBV15
clone size: -
CDR3 protein: CATSRDYGQGMGSPLHF
CDR3 DNA: TGTGCCACCAGCAGAGATTACGGACAGGGTATGGGGTCACCCCTCCACTTT

D gene: TRBD2
J gene: TRBJ2-1
V gene: TRBV4-2
clone size: -
CDR3 protein: CASSRALAGDNEQFF
CDR3 DNA: TGTGCCAGCAGCCGAGCACTAGCGGGGGACAATGAGCAGTTCTTC

D gene: TRBD1
J gene: TRBJ1-1
V gene: TRBV6-1
clone size: -
CDR3 protein: CASNVGQSDTEAFF
CDR3 DNA: TGTGCCAGCAACGTGGGACAGTCGGACACTGAAGCTTTCTTT

D gene: -
J gene: TRBJ1-4
V gene: TRBV4-2
clone size: few
CDR3 protein: CASSQDIGLAEKLFF
CDR3 DNA: TGTGCCAGCAGCCAAGATATCGGACTGGCTGAAAAACTGTTTTTT

D gene: -
J gene: TRBJ2-3
V gene: TRBV9
clone size: -
CDR3 protein: CASSVVGVKDTQYF
CDR3 DNA: TGTGCCAGCAGCGTAGTTGGGGTTAAGGATACGCAGTATTTT

D gene: TRBD1
J gene: TRBJ1-5
V gene: TRBV5-8
clone size: few
CDR3 protein: CASSRDGTGGQPQHF
CDR3 DNA: TGTGCCAGCAGCCGAGACGGGACAGGGGGGCAGCCCCAGCATTTT

D gene: TRBD1
J gene: TRBJ2-7
V gene: TRBV6-6
clone size: -
CDR3 protein: CASSSGGLGEQYF
CDR3 DNA: TGTGCCAGCAGTTCAGGGGGCCTAGGAGAGCAGTACTTC

D gene: TRBD2
J gene: TRBJ2-1
V gene: TRBV5-8
clone size: -
CDR3 protein: CASSPPGLAGGLYNEQFF
CDR3 DNA: TGTGCCAGCAGCCCCCCGGGACTAGCGGGGGGGTTGTACAATGAGCAGTTCTTC

D gene: -
J gene: TRBJ1-6
V gene: TRBV5-4
clone size: -
CDR3 protein: CASSLGGATSYNSPLHF
CDR3 DNA: TGTGCCAGCAGCTTGGGGGGAGCGACTTCCTATAATTCACCCCTCCACTTT

D gene: TRBD1
J gene: TRBJ1-1
V gene: TRBV6-1
clone size: few
CDR3 protein: CASSEGTGNTEAFF
CDR3 DNA: TGTGCCAGCAGTGAAGGGACAGGGAACACTGAAGCTTTCTTT

D gene: -
J gene: TRBJ2-5
V gene: TRBV7-2
clone size: -
CDR3 protein: CASSLAPQETQYF
CDR3 DNA: TGTGCCAGCAGCTTAGCACCGCAAGAGACCCAGTACTTC

D gene: -
J gene: TRBJ1-1
V gene: TRBV19
clone size: -
CDR3 protein: CASSRPRTTEAFF
CDR3 DNA: TGTGCCAGTAGCCGACCACGGACGACTGAAGCTTTCTTT

D gene: TRBD1
J gene: TRBJ2-7
V gene: TRBV30
clone size: -
CDR3 protein: CAWSADRAEQYF
CDR3 DNA: TGTGCCTGGAGTGCGGACAGGGCCGAGCAGTACTTC

D gene: -
J gene: TRBJ1-2
V gene: TRBV4-2
clone size: -
CDR3 protein: CASSREGRGVNGYTF
CDR3 DNA: TGTGCCAGCAGCCGCGAAGGTCGGGGAGTTAATGGCTACACCTTC

D gene: -
J gene: TRBJ2-1
V gene: TRBV27
clone size: -
CDR3 protein: CASSPRGVDEQFF
CDR3 DNA: TGTGCCAGCAGTCCAAGGGGGGTGGATGAGCAGTTCTTC

D gene: TRBD2
J gene: TRBJ2-3
V gene: TRBV4-1
clone size: -
CDR3 protein: CASSNPGLAGGHSTDTQYF
CDR3 DNA: TGCGCCAGCAGCAACCCGGGACTAGCGGGGGGGCACAGCACAGATACGCAGTATTTT

D gene: TRBD1
J gene: TRBJ1-5
V gene: TRBV30
clone size: -
CDR3 protein: CAWSVQDRVGQPQHF
CDR3 DNA: TGTGCCTGGAGTGTACAAGACAGGGTAGGTCAGCCCCAGCATTTT

D gene: TRBD1
J gene: TRBJ1-1
V gene: TRBV19
clone size: -
CDR3 protein: CASSTQTGVGFAFF
CDR3 DNA: TGTGCCAGTAGTACCCAGACAGGGGTTGGTTTTGCTTTCTTT

D gene: -
J gene: TRBJ1-1
V gene: TRBV19
clone size: -
CDR3 protein: CASSILDLSAPGEAFF
CDR3 DNA: -

D gene: -
J gene: TRBJ1-5
V gene: TRBV6-1
clone size: -
CDR3 protein: CASNSWVRQPQHF
CDR3 DNA: TGTGCCAGCAACTCATGGGTCCGTCAGCCCCAGCATTTT

D gene: -
J gene: TRBJ2-3
V gene: TRBV2
clone size: -
CDR3 protein: CASSEWGTDTQYF
CDR3 DNA: TGTGCCAGCAGTGAATGGGGGACAGATACGCAGTATTTT

D gene: TRBD1
J gene: TRBJ1-1
V gene: TRBV6-1
clone size: -
CDR3 protein: CASAQQGGSTEAFF
CDR3 DNA: TGTGCCAGCGCCCAACAGGGGGGGAGTACTGAAGCTTTCTTT

D gene: -
J gene: TRBJ2-7
V gene: TRBV5-4
clone size: medium-sized
CDR3 protein: CASSLAYSVPVQNSYEQYF
CDR3 DNA: TGTGCCAGCAGCTTGGCTTACTCTGTCCCGGTTCAAAACTCCTACGAGCAGTACTTC

D gene: -
J gene: TRBJ1-2
V gene: TRBV5-1
clone size: -
CDR3 protein: CASSSQPLYGYTF
CDR3 DNA: TGCGCCAGCAGCTCCCAGCCCCTCTATGGCTACACCTTC